The clone carrying this TCR beta chain was recorded only once. Original handling: Scientists estimated how many nucleated cells there were by amplifying reference gene primers. Method: immunoSEQ multiplex PCR; TCRdb's copy keeps in-frame clones and lacks some. The V and J calls and the clone size are those of that table, but D and trimming were determined from the DNA. Among 150,000 to 180,000 clones listed, 76% were seen once. The data were taken from a study of blood T cell repertoires in COVID-19. Whole-study context: The United States, Italy and Spain supplied acute and convalescent COVID-19 samples.

CDR3 length: 17 residues. Trimming removed 4 bases from V and 6 bases from J; junction bases left unmatched: 13. CDR1 is LNHDA and CDR2 is SQIVND in the germline V gene (reference sequence). The TCR sequence derives from an elderly woman with acute or convalescent COVID-19. Input material: peripheral blood. This rearrangement joins TRBV19 to TRBJ2-1, with 9 bases that match TRBD1. The CDR3 protein is CASSSLPGTGFFNEQFF. The CDR3 coding sequence is TGTGCCAGTAGTAGTCTCCCCGGGACAGGGTTCTTCAATGAGCAGTTCTTC. The entire variable domain, with the rest obtained from reference TRBV19 and TRBJ2-1, is as follows: DGGITQSPKYLFRKEGQNVTLSCEQNLNHDAMYWYRQDPGQGLRLIYYSQIVNDFQKGDIAEGYSVSREKKESFPLTVTSAQKNPTAFYLCASSSLPGTGFFNEQFFGPGTRLTVL.